These 27 T cell receptor beta chains were sequenced from one sample in a study of identical twins. TCRdb re-called the 5' RACE reads through MiXCR, storing one row per CDR3 protein. The table has hundreds of thousands of distinct CDR3 sequences, 7.5% seen once. This sample also belongs to another study, concerning yellow fever vaccine responses in identical twins.

Sample: memory (CD45RO+) T cells sorted from blood. These receptors all come from a woman younger than 35 in good health.

The sample holds a few counts of this clonotype. The V gene is TRBV12-3 or TRBV12-4, the J gene TRBJ2-7, with 8 nucleotides matching TRBD1. The CDR3 has 15 amino acids. With V trimmed by 0 bases and J by 3 bases, 4 bases remained unmatched. CDR3 sequence: CASSLAGTGNYEQYF. The CDR3 DNA is TGTGCCAGCAGTTTAGCCGGGACAGGCAACTACGAGCAGTACTTC.

This clonotype was detected many times. The chain recombines TRBV18 with TRBJ2-3; 12 bases fit TRBD2. V lost 3 bases, J lost 0 bases, and 4 bases stayed unmatched. The CDR3 runs 17 residues. Germline V lookup: CDR1 KGHSH, CDR2 LQKENI. The CDR3 region is CASSPWTSGASTDTQYF. CDR3 nucleotides: TGTGCCAGCTCACCTTGGACTAGCGGGGCTAGCACAGATACGCAGTATTTT. Variable domain in full (rest from reference TRBV18 and TRBJ2-3): NAGVMQNPRHLVRRRGQEARLRCSPMKGHSHVYWYRQLPEEGLKFMVYLQKENIIDESGMPKERFSAEFPKEGPSILRIQQVVRGDSAAYFCASSPWTSGASTDTQYFGPGTRLTVL.

The chain joins TRBV5-1 to TRBJ2-2; possibly TRBD1 for D (6 bases). Trimming removed 1 base at V and 0 bases at J, with 7 bases between. From germline, CDR1 is SGHRS and CDR2 YFSETQ. CDR3 length equals 15 residues. The CDR3 DNA is TGCGCCAGCAGCTTGTGGACAGCGAACACCGGGGAGCTGTTTTTT. Translation gives CASSLWTANTGELFF.

The chain combines TRBV20-1 with TRBJ2-1, with 8 bases that match TRBD2. CDR1 is DFQATT and CDR2 is SNEGSKA in the germline V gene (reference sequence). V shed 5 bases and J 7 bases; nucleotides not matched to a gene: 16. The length of the CDR3 is 16 residues. CDR3 DNA sequence: TGCAGTGCTCCAGGGTTCACGGGGGGGGCGGTTAATGAGCAGTTCTTC. Amino acids: CSAPGFTGGAVNEQFF.

This clonotype has a handful of counts. The CDR3 region has the DNA TGTGCCAGCAGGGACAACAGAGAGACCCAGTACTTC. Protein product: CASRDNRETQYF. The chain combines TRBV2 with TRBJ2-5, with TRBD1 as a possible D gene (5 bases). V was pared by 6 bases and J by 4 bases, with 9 bases between. CDR1 is SNHLY and CDR2 is FYNNEI in the germline V gene. CDR3 length: 12 residues.

This clonotype was picked up a small number of times. The chain has TRBV4-3 and TRBJ2-1; 10 nucleotides agree with TRBD2. The CDR3 runs 17 residues. Trimming cost V 2 bases and J 8 bases; bases outside gene matches: 12. The germline V gene encodes CDR1 LGHNA and CDR2 YSLEER. In DNA form, the CDR3 reads TGCGCCAGCAGCCAATTCCTCTCTAGCGGGAGTACTGATGAGCAGTTCTTC. It encodes CASSQFLSSGSTDEQFF.

This rearrangement joins TRBV4-2 to TRBJ2-2; TRBD2 matches 14 bases. The CDR3 has 18 residues. V was pared by 4 bases and J by 2 bases, with 6 bases of the junction left unmatched. CDR1 is LGHNA, CDR2 YNFKEQ, per germline. As DNA, the CDR3 is TGTGCCAGCAGCCGGGGGACTAGCGGGAGTAAAAACACCGGGGAGCTGTTTTTT. As protein: CASSRGTSGSKNTGELFF.

V and J are TRBV7-9 and TRBJ2-3, with D perhaps matching TRBD1 (5 bases). The CDR3 is 15 amino acids. Per germline, CDR1 SEHNR and CDR2 FQNEAQ (reference sequence). The V gene lost 4 bases and the J gene lost 4 bases, with 15 bases spanning the gap. The chain's CDR3 is CASSSGAGKSDTQYF. CDR3 bases: TGTGCCAGCAGCTCCGGCGCAGGGAAGTCAGATACGCAGTATTTT.

This clonotype was counted only a few times. V usage is TRBV6-6 and J usage is TRBJ1-1, with no clear D. This CDR3 comprises 13 residues. Deletions cut 2 bases from V and 10 bases from J, with 14 bases between. The germline gives CDR1 MNHNY, CDR2 SVGAGI (reference sequence). The CDR3 DNA reads TGTGCCAGCAGTTACGTTGTTTTAGGGATAGCTTTCTTT. Protein product: CASSYVVLGIAFF.

The chain is built from TRBV18 and TRBJ1-2, with D perhaps TRBD1 (5 bases). Trimming left V 2 bases short and J 8 bases short, with 9 bases between. CDR1 KGHSH and CDR2 LQKENI come from the germline V gene. CDR3 length: 12 residues. The DNA for the CDR3 is TGTGCCAGCTCACCAACCGGGGGAGGCTACACCTTC. It translates to CASSPTGGGYTF. Full variable domain (missing parts from reference TRBV18 and TRBJ1-2): NAGVMQNPRHLVRRRGQEARLRCSPMKGHSHVYWYRQLPEEGLKFMVYLQKENIIDESGMPKERFSAEFPKEGPSILRIQQVVRGDSAAYFCASSPTGGGYTFGSGTRLTVV.

This clonotype was counted between two and nine times. The chain couples TRBV7-9 to TRBJ1-4, with D tentatively TRBD1 (5 bases). The CDR3 is made up of 15 amino acids. Germline V lookup: CDR1 SEHNR, CDR2 FQNEAQ (reference sequence). V lost 5 bases, J lost 4 bases, and 14 bases lay in between. This CDR3 is CASSVRDGDNEKLFF. CDR3 coding DNA: TGTGCCAGCAGCGTCAGGGACGGGGATAATGAAAAACTGTTTTTT.

The chain employs TRBV2 and TRBJ2-2; D not resolved. V gave up 9 bases and J gave up 6 bases, with 11 bases separating them. CDR3 size: 12 residues. Per germline, CDR1 SNHLY and CDR2 FYNNEI. Written as DNA, the CDR3 is TGTGCCAGACCCTTAGCTTCCGGGGAGCTGTTTTTT. This sequence encodes CARPLASGELFF.

This clonotype was counted many times. V gene TRBV7-2 combines with J gene TRBJ2-7; TRBD2 matches at 7 bases. The ends lost 5 bases at V and 0 bases at J; junction bases unmatched: 7. The CDR3 is 15 residues long. Germline V gene data show CDR1 as SGHTA and CDR2 as FQGNSA. The CDR3 region has the DNA TGTGCCAGCAGCCGGAGCGGCGGGAGCTCCTACGAGCAGTACTTC. Protein product: CASSRSGGSSYEQYF.

CDR3 protein: CASRSAGGTEAFF. In nucleotides, the CDR3 is TGTGCCAGCAGATCTGCAGGGGGCACTGAAGCTTTCTTT. The chain couples TRBV6-1 to TRBJ1-1, with TRBD1 identical over 7 bases. The CDR3 loop spans 13 amino acids. J lost 4 bases, V lost 6 bases, and 5 bases had no gene match. The V gene's germline CDR1 is MNHNS and CDR2 SASEGT.

CDR3 in amino acids: CASSPVELSGAEAFF. CDR3 DNA sequence: TGTGCCAGCAGCCCCGTGGAATTGAGTGGTGCTGAAGCTTTCTTT. The gene calls are TRBV6-1 and TRBJ1-1; D gene unclear. This CDR3 has 15 amino acids. Germline V lookup: CDR1 MNHNS, CDR2 SASEGT. Trimming left V 6 bases short and J 6 bases short, with 20 bases between.

This clonotype appeared many times. The chain is built from TRBV28 and TRBJ2-7; the D gene is possibly TRBD1 (5 bases). Germline CDR1 is MDHEN and CDR2 is SYDVKM. The germline V and J ends were trimmed by 7 bases and 3 bases, with 16 bases remaining between them. The CDR3 has 14 amino acids. CDR3 DNA sequence: TGTGCCAGCACTCAAGGGGCAGGGCTCTACGAGCAGTACTTC. Translated: CASTQGAGLYEQYF.

The sample holds many counts of this clonotype. This rearrangement joins TRBV3-1 to TRBJ1-1; D may be TRBD1 (5 bases). Germline CDR1 LGHDT, CDR2 YNNKEL (reference sequence). The V gene lost 2 bases and the J gene lost 10 bases, with 17 bases spanning the gap. The CDR3 sequence is 14 residues long. In DNA form, the CDR3 reads TGTGCCAGCAGCCAATCTTCGGGGCGCCGAGGAGCTTTCTTT. Protein sequence: CASSQSSGRRGAFF.

This clonotype was counted a few times. The rearrangement links TRBV10-1 to TRBJ2-4, with D unclear. Germline values: CDR1 WNHNN, CDR2 SYGVQD (reference sequence). The CDR3 is 17 amino acids. Trimming removed 6 bases from V and 0 bases from J, with 18 bases in between. The CDR3 region is CASSPVTETLAKNIQYF. The DNA for the CDR3 is TGCGCCAGCAGCCCAGTCACGGAAACCCTAGCCAAAAACATTCAGTACTTC.

V usage is TRBV15 and J usage is TRBJ2-1, with TRBD1 identical over 7 bases. The CDR3 consists of 21 residues. Looked up from germline, CDR1 is LNHNV and CDR2 is YYDKDF (reference sequence). The ends lost 0 bases at V and 4 bases at J; junction bases unmatched: 21. CDR3 sequence: CATSREFGALRGHTLYNEQFF. For the CDR3, the DNA is TGTGCCACCAGCAGAGAATTTGGGGCTTTGAGGGGGCATACCCTTTACAATGAGCAGTTCTTC.

This clonotype was recorded many times. V is TRBV29-1 and J is TRBJ2-5, with 9 bases identical to TRBD1. Germline V gives CDR1 SQVTM, CDR2 ANQGSEA. The junction had 1 base not matched to a gene; V was cut back by 6 bases and J by 5 bases. This CDR3 region has 11 residues. Here the CDR3 DNA reads TGCAGCGTCGGGACAGGGGAGACCCAGTACTTC. This encodes CSVGTGETQYF. The full variable domain, its missing parts supplied by reference TRBV29-1 and TRBJ2-5, is SAVISQKPSRDICQRGTSLTIQCQVDSQVTMMFWYRQQPGQSLTLIATANQGSEATYESGFVIDKFPISRPNLTFSTLTVSNMSPEDSSIYLCSVGTGETQYFGPGTRLLVL.

This clonotype has a count of ten or more. The rearrangement joins TRBV28 to TRBJ2-1, with 9 bases matching TRBD2. Germline CDR1 reads MDHEN; CDR2 reads SYDVKM. V trimming: 7 bases; J trimming: 6 bases; junction bases outside the gene matches: 19. This CDR3 has 18 residues. The DNA for the CDR3 is TGTGCCAGCAAGGTCCTAGCGGGATACGGGGGGTGGGGCAATGAGCAGTTCTTC. Its translation: CASKVLAGYGGWGNEQFF. Variable domain in full (rest from reference TRBV28 and TRBJ2-1): DVKVTQSSRYLVKRTGEKVFLECVQDMDHENMFWYRQDPGLGLRLIYFSYDVKMKEKGDIPEGYSVSREKKERFSLILESASTNQTSMYLCASKVLAGYGGWGNEQFFGPGTRLTVL.

The J gene is TRBJ2-3, the V gene TRBV4-2, with TRBD2 identical over 12 bases. V was clipped by 1 base and J by 5 bases; unmatched bases: 16. Germline V gene lookup returns CDR1 LGHNA and CDR2 YNFKEQ. The CDR3 spans 20 residues. CDR3: CASSQGIPRLAGGQLDTQYF. In nucleotides, the CDR3 is TGTGCCAGCAGCCAAGGGATCCCCCGGCTAGCGGGGGGGCAATTAGATACGCAGTATTTT.

The sample holds a few counts of this clonotype. V is TRBV6-2 or TRBV6-3 and J is TRBJ2-5; D ambiguous. This CDR3 is built from 13 residues. Germline V CDR1 and CDR2: MNHEY, SVGEGT. The V end was cut by 7 bases, the J end by 4 bases, with 13 bases between. CDR3: CASKQPRSETQYF. The CDR3 bases are TGTGCCAGCAAACAGCCCCGCTCAGAGACCCAGTACTTC.

V and J are TRBV11-1 and TRBJ2-1, with 9 nucleotides matching TRBD2. J lost 1 base, V lost 5 bases, and 12 bases had no gene match. This CDR3 region has 18 residues. CDR1 is SGHAT, CDR2 FQDESV, per germline (reference sequence). Here the CDR3 DNA reads TGTGCCAGCAGCCCAAATGACGGGCGGGGGGGTTCCTACAATGAGCAGTTCTTC. It is translated as CASSPNDGRGGSYNEQFF.

This clonotype was recorded a few times. The V gene is TRBV6-1, the J gene TRBJ2-5; the match to TRBD2 covers 11 bases. The CDR3 runs to 13 residues. The V gene end was trimmed by 7 bases and the J gene end by 7 bases; junction bases not matched to a gene: 5. Germline V gene sequence: CDR1 MNHNS, CDR2 SASEGT. The CDR3 bases are TGTGCCAGCAAGACTAGCGGGAAGGGGACCCAGTACTTC. This sequence encodes CASKTSGKGTQYF.

This clonotype was observed a few times. V usage is TRBV3-1 and J usage is TRBJ2-7, with 10 bases lining up with TRBD1. The CDR3 runs to 14 residues. After removal of 2 bases from V and 6 bases from J, the junction contained 4 bases not matched to a gene. Per germline, CDR1 LGHDT and CDR2 YNNKEL (reference sequence). DNA for the CDR3: TGTGCCAGCAGCCAATCGGACAGGGGGTCCGAGCAGTACTTC. Amino acid sequence: CASSQSDRGSEQYF.

This clonotype showed up just a few times. J is TRBJ2-1 and V is TRBV6-5, with TRBD1 matching over 7 bases. CDR1 MNHEY and CDR2 SVGAGI come from the germline V gene. The junction had 3 bases not matched to a gene; V was cut back by 2 bases and J by 14 bases. The CDR3 contains 11 residues. The CDR3 here is CASSYEGGEFF. In DNA form, the CDR3 reads TGTGCCAGCAGTTACGAAGGGGGCGAGTTCTTC.